The sequence of this T cell receptor (beta chain) was determined in a study of Graves' ophthalmopathy and Graves' hyperthyroidism. Study at large: Investigators collected peripheral blood at initial diagnosis, before any treatment was given.

The CDR3 totals 13 residues. The V and J ends lost 3 bases and 4 bases respectively, with 10 bases between them. Germline CDR1 and CDR2: SGDLS and YYNGEE. Certain patients, namely those with other autoimmune diseases, uncontrolled infections, pregnancy or lactation, were excluded. Diagnosis used clinical symptoms, serum thyroxine, TRAb, thyroid ultrasound and orbital computed tomography. Amplification targeted the TCR beta CDR3 regions, with RNA transcripts as the source material. The first-round RT-PCR employed HTBI primers together with the Qiagen OneStep RT-PCR kit. A multiplex PCR was then performed as the second round. TCRdb independently ran MiXCR on the multiplex PCR reads; one entry per CDR3 protein. The table lists almost 750,000 distinct CDR3 sequences, roughly 40% of them singletons.

This TCR was sampled from an adult man with Graves' ophthalmopathy. What was sequenced was peripheral blood. This chain joins TRBV9 and TRBJ2-5, with D tentatively TRBD1 (6 bases). This chain's CDR3 is CASSARGGETQYF. The CDR3 region has the DNA TGTGCCAGCAGCGCCAGGGGCGGAGAGACCCAGTACTTC.